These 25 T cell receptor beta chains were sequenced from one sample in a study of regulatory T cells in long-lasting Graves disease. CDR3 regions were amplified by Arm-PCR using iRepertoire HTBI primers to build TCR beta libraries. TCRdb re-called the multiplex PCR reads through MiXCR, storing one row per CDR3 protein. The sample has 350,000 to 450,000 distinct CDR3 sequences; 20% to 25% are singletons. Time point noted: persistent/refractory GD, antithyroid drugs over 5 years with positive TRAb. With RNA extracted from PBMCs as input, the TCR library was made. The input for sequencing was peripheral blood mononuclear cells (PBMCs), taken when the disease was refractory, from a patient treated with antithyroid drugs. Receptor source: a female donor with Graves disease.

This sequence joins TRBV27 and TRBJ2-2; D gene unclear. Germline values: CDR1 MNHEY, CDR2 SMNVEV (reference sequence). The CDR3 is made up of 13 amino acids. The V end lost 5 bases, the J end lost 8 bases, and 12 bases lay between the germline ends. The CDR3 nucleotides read TGTGCCAGCAGTGTGACTGGGCGGGGGGAGCTGTTTTTT. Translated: CASSVTGRGELFF.

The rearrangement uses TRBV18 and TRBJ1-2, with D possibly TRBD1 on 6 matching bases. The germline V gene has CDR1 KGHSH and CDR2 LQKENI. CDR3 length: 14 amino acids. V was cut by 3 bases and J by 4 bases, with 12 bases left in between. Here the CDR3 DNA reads TGTGCCAGCTCACCGACAGCAGGGGCCTATGGCTACACCTTC. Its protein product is CASSPTAGAYGYTF.

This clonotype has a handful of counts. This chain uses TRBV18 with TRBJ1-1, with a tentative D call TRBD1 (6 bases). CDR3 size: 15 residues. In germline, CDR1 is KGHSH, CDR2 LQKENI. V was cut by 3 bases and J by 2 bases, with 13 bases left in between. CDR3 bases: TGTGCCAGCTCACCGGACTCGGGGGGCAACACTGAAGCTTTCTTT. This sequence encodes CASSPDSGGNTEAFF.

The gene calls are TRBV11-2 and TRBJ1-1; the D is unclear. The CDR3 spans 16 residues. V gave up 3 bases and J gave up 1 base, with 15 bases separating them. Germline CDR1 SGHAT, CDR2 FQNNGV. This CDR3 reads CASSFNTEWANTEAFF. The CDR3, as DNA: TGTGCCAGCAGCTTCAACACAGAGTGGGCGAACACTGAAGCTTTCTTT.

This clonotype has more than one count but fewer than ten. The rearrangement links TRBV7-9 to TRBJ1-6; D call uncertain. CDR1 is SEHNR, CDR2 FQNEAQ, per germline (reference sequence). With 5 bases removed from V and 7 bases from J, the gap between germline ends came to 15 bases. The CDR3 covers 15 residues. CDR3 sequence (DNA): TGTGCCAGCAGCCCGCCCGGTGGTCCCAATTCACCCCTCCACTTT. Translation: CASSPPGGPNSPLHF.

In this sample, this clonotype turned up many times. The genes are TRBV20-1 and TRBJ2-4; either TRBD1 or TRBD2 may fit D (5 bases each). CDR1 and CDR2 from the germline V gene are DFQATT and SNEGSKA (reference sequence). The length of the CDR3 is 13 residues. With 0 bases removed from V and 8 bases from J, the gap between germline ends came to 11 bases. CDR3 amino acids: CSARDPLGDIQYF. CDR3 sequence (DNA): TGCAGTGCTAGAGATCCCTTGGGGGACATTCAGTACTTC.

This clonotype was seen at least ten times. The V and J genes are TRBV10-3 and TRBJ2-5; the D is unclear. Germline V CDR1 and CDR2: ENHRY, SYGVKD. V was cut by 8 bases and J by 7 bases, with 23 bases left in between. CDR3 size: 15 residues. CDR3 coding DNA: TGTGCCATCGTCTGGAGTGAAATCTCACCAGGGACCCAGTACTTC. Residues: CAIVWSEISPGTQYF.

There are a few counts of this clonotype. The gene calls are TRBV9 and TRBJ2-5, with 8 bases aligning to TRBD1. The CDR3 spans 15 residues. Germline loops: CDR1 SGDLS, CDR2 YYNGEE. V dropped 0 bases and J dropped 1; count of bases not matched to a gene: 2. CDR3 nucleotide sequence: TGTGCCAGCAGCGTAGGACAGGGGCCCCAAGAGACCCAGTACTTC. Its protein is CASSVGQGPQETQYF.

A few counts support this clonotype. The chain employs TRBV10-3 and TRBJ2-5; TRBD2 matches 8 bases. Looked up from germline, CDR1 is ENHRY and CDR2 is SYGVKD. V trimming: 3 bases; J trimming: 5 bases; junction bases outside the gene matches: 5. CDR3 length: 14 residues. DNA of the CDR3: TGTGCCATCAGTGACGGGAGGGCCTATGAGACCCAGTACTTC. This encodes CAISDGRAYETQYF.

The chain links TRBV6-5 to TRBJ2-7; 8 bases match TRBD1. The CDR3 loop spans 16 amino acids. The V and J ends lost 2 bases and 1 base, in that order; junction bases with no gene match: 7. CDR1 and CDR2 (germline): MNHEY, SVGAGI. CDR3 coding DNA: TGTGCCAGCAGTTACAAAGGGACAGGTCCGTCCTACGAGCAGTACTTC. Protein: CASSYKGTGPSYEQYF.

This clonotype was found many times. Here the CDR3 DNA reads TGTGCCAGCAGCTTAAGCTCGGCTAGCGAGCAGTACTTC. Residues: CASSLSSASEQYF. The rearrangement uses TRBV11-2 and TRBJ2-7; D not resolved. V was pared by 2 bases and J by 6 bases, with 11 bases between. Germline V gene lookup returns CDR1 SGHAT and CDR2 FQNNGV. The CDR3 loop spans 13 amino acids.

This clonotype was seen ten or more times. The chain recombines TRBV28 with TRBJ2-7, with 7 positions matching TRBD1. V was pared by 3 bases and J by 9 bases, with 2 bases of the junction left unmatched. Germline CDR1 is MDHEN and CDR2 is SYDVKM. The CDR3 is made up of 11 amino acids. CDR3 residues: CASSFRDRQYF. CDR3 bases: TGTGCCAGCAGTTTTCGGGACAGGCAGTACTTC.

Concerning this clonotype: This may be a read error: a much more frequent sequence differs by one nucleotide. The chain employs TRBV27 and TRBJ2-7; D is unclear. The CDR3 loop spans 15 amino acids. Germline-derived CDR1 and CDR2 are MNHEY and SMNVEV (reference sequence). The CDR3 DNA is TGTGTCAGCCTCGATAGGGTAGGCGGCTCCTACGAGCAGTACTTC. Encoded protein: CVSLDRVGGSYEQYF.

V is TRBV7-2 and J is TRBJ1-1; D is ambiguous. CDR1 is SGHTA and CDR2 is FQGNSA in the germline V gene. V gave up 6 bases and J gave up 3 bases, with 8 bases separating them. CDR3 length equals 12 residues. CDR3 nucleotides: TGTGCCAGCAGGTTTTATTACACTGAAGCTTTCTTT. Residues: CASRFYYTEAFF. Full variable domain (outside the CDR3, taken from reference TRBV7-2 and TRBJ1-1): GAGVSQSPSNKVTEKGKDVELRCDPISGHTALYWYRQSLGQGLEFLIYFQGNSAPDKSGLPSDRFSAERTGGSVSTLTIQRTQQEDSAVYLCASRFYYTEAFFGQGTRLTVV.

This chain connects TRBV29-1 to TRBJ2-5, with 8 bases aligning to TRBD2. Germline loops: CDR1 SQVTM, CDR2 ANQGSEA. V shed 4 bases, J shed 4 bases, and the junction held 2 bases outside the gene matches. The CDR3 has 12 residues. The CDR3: CSVGAGGETQYF. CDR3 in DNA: TGCAGCGTTGGGGCGGGAGGAGAGACCCAGTACTTC.

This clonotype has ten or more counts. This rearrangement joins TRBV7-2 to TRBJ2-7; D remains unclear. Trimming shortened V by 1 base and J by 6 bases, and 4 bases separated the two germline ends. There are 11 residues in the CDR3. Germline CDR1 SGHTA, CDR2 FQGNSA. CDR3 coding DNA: TGTGCCAGCAGCTTAGTAGCCGAGCAGTACTTC. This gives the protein CASSLVAEQYF.

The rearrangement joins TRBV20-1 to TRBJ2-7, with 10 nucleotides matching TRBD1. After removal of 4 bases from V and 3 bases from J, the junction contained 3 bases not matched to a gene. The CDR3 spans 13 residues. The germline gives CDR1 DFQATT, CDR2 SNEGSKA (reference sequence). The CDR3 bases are TGCAGTGCTATTAGGACAGGGGGCTACGAGCAGTACTTC. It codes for CSAIRTGGYEQYF.

The CDR3 nucleotides are TGTGCCAGCAGCGGCCCCACGGGACCGAAGAACACTGAAGCTTTCTTT. It specifies CASSGPTGPKNTEAFF. The chain recombines TRBV9 with TRBJ1-1, with D maybe TRBD1 (5 bases). Germline CDR1 is SGDLS and CDR2 is YYNGEE. The CDR3 length is 16 residues. V was shortened by 3 bases and J by 1 base, with 16 bases between the two germline ends.

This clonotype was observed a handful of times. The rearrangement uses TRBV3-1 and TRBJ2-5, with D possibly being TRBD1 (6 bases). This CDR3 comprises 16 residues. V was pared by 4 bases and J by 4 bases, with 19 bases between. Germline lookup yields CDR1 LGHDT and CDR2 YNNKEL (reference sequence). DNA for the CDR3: TGTGCCAGCAGCCTTGGGACAACAAGATGGAGAGAGACCCAGTACTTC. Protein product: CASSLGTTRWRETQYF.

CDR3 DNA sequence: TGCGCCAGCAGCTCAAGACAAGCGGGAAAGTACGAGCAGTACTTC. This sequence encodes CASSSRQAGKYEQYF. V gene TRBV5-1 combines with J gene TRBJ2-7; 7 nucleotides line up with TRBD2. Unmatched junction bases numbered 10, after V lost 3 bases and J lost 4 bases. In germline, CDR1 is SGHRS, CDR2 YFSETQ. The CDR3 totals 15 residues.

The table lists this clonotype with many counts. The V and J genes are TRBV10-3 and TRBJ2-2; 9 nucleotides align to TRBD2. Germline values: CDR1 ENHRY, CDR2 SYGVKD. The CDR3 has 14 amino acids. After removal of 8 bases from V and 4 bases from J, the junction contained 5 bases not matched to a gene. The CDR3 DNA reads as TGTGCCATCTCCGTGCGGGAGGGCACCGGGGAGCTGTTTTTT. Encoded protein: CAISVREGTGELFF.

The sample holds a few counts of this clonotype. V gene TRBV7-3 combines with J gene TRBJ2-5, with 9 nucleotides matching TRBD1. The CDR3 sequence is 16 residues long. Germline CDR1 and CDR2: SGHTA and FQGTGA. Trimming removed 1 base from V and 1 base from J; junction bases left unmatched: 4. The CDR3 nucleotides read TGTGCCAGCAGCTTAATGACAGGGGGAGGCCAAGAGACCCAGTACTTC. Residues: CASSLMTGGGQETQYF.

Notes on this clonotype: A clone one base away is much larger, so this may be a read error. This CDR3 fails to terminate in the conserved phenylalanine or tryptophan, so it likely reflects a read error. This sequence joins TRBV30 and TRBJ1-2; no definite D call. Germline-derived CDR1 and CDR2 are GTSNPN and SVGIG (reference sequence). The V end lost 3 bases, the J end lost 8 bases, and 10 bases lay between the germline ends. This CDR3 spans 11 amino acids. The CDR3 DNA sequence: TGTGCCTGGAGCGTAGGTTGGGGCTACACCTCC. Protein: CAWSVGWGYTS.

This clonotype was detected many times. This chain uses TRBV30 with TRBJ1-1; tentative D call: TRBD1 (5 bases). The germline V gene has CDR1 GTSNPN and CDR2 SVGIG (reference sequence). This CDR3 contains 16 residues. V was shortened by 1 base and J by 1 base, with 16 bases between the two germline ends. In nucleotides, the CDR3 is TGTGCCTGGAGTGACATCGCCGGGACCGCGAACACTGAAGCTTTCTTT. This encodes CAWSDIAGTANTEAFF. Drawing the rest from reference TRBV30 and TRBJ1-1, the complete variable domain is SQTIHQWPATLVQPVGSPLSLECTVEGTSNPNLYWYRQAAGRGLQLLFYSVGIGQISSEVPQNLSASRPQDRQFILSSKKLLLSDSGFYLCAWSDIAGTANTEAFFGQGTRLTVV.

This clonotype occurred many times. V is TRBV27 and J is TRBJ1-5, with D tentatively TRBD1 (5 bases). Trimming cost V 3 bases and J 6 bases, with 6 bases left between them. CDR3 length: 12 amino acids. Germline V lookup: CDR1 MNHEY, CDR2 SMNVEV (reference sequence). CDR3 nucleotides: TGTGCCAGCAGTTTGCAGGGTCAGCCCCAGCATTTT. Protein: CASSLQGQPQHF.